The sample holds many counts of the clone carrying this T cell receptor (beta chain). Its antigen is not identified. The authors reverse transcribed all of the isolated RNA, so sequencing captured expressed TCRB transcripts. Sequenced by immunoSEQ multiplex PCR; TCRdb stores in-frame clones only, minus some. The repertoire holds hundreds of thousands of clones, with roughly 12% as singletons. This record comes from a study of beta chain features in type 1 diabetes. Study findings and constraints: Fewer insertions but more deletions were seen at VDJ junctions in type 1 diabetes patients. Significant though moderate, a shortening of TCRB CDR3s appeared in all four CD4+ subsets of Type 1 diabetes patients.

Sort purity for all populations was recorded as exceeding 98%. The sequence came from a man younger than 30 in good health. Input material: naive CD4+ T cells from blood.

The CDR3 protein is CATSVGGGSTGELFF. CDR3 DNA: TGTGCCACCAGCGTCGGGGGGGGAAGCACCGGGGAGCTGTTTTTT. The chain joins TRBV15 to TRBJ2-2, with TRBD2 identical over 8 bases. The CDR3 runs 15 residues. The V segment lost 5 bases and the J segment 4 bases; nucleotides outside the gene matches: 6. Germline-derived CDR1 and CDR2 are LNHNV and YYDKDF (reference sequence).